The clone carrying this TCR beta chain was counted a few times. What it binds is not known. The data derive from a study of blood T cells in healthy people across ages. General study results and limits: Roughly linearly, TCR beta diversity per million T cells fell as age increased.

Caucasian, healthy and from Russia, the donors were aged between roughly 6 and 95. The sample, around 10 milliliters of peripheral blood, was drawn from each donor. Then a second PCR, running roughly 7 to 11 cycles, was carried out with a sample-barcoded 5' primer and a J-beta primer mix. Unique molecular identifiers of 12 random nucleotides labeled each cDNA. In TCRdb, the 5' RACE reads were re-called with MiXCR into one record per CDR3 protein. The sample has some 1,500,000 distinct CDR3 sequences; under 55% are singletons. The germline CDR1 and CDR2 sequences are MNHEY and SVGAGI. V was shortened by 6 bases and J by 7 bases, with 19 bases between the two germline ends. This CDR3 is 15 amino acids long.

The TCR originated in a woman between 18 and 29 years old in good health. J is TRBJ2-1 and V is TRBV6-5; D uncertain. Sequenced input: blood. The CDR3 bases are TGTGCCAGCAGCCGCTATGAATCCTCTACAAATGAGCAGTTCTTC. This translates into CASSRYESSTNEQFF.